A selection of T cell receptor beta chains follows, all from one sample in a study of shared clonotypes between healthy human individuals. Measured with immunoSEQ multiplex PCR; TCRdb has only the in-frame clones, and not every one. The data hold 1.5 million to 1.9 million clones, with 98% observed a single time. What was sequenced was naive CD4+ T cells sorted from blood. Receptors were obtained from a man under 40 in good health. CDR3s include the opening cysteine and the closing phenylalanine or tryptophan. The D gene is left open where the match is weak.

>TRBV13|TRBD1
CASSLLTGGREETQYF
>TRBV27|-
CASSSLKNRDLLPANYGYTF
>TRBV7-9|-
CASSFGQASGNQPQHF
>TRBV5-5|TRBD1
CASSQGQWSNQPQHF
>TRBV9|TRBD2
CASSVAGGNEQFF
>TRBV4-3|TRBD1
CASSQDRDRDFGYTF
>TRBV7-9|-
CASSPSQLPNTEAFF
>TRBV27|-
CASSPHFRAREGNQPQHF
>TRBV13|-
CASSLRRQTGMSEQYF
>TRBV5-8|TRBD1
CASSLDLRGQSTDTQYF
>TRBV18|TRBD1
CASSPQDRGQQGTQYF
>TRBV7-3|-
CASSRTGNTEAFF
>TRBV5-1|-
CASSLGTSSIYEQYF
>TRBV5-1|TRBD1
CASSQGGLGGQPQHF
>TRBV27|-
CASSLSGTPMNTEAFF
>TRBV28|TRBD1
CASSLWTGYREQYF
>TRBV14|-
CASSQLHFYNEQFF
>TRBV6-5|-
CASSFRGSNQPQHF
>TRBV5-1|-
CASSLAGGRVYEQYF
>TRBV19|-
CASSMGLTDEQYF
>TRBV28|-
CASSLSPGSYNEQFF
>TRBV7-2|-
CASSLEVPRSVNEQFF
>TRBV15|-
CATSRTLDFAYEQYF
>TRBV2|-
CASSGSQETQYF
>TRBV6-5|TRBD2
CASSPGRRGETQYF
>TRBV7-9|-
CASSLDRYTYEQYF
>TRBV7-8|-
CASSLAEMNTEAFF
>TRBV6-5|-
CASTLGQIYTF
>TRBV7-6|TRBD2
CASSLGAGVFTDTQYF
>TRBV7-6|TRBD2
CASSLGTSRHNEQFF
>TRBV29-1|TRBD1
CSVRGTGETANEKLFF
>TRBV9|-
CASSESGRSYEQYF
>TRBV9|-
CASSATVANEKLFF
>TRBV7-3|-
CASKEGSNTGELFF
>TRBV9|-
CASSVEREPIYTEAFF
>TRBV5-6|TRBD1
CASSLMMGTGYSNQPQHF
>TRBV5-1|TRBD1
CASSLSTGADTQYF
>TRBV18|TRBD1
CASSPIQGATNTGELFF
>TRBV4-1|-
CASSSRGDEQFF
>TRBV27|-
CASSLGGTITDTQYF
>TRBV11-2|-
CASKDQKGSYEQYF
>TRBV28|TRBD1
CASSSPPGTEATGELFF
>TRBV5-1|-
CASSVSAQERYEQYF
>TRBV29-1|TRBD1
CSVPELGTGGSTDTQYF
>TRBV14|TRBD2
CASSRLAGTYNEQFF
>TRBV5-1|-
CASSLAPGITYEQYF
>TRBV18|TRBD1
CASSPLQGNNEQFF
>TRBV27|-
CASRDQGRAGNTIYF
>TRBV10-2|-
CASSEAPAQYF
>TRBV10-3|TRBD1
CAISGTGMEQFF
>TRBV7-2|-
CASSLSAGDNEQFF
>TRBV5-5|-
CASSLTGFNQPQHF
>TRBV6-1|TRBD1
CASQTGMNTEAFF
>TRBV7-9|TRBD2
CASSFWYGEREGEQFF
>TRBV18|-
CASSPIAKENTGELFF
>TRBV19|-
CASNRGRQETQYF
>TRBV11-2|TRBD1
CASSHRQGERYEQYF
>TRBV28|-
CASRGHPGYTF
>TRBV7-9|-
CASSHLTTQGYYSNQPQHF